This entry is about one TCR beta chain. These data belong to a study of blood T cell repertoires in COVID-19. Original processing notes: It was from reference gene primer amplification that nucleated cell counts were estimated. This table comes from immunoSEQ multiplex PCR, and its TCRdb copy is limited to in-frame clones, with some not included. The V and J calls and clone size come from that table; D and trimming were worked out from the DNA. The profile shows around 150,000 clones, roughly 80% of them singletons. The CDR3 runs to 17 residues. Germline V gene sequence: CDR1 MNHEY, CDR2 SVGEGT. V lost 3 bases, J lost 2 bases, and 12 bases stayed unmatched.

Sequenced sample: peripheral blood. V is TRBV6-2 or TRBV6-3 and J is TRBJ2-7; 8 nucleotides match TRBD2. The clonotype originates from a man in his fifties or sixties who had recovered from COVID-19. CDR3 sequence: CASSYRASGPKTYEQYF. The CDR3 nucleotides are TGTGCCAGCAGTTATAGGGCTAGCGGGCCCAAGACCTACGAGCAGTACTTC.